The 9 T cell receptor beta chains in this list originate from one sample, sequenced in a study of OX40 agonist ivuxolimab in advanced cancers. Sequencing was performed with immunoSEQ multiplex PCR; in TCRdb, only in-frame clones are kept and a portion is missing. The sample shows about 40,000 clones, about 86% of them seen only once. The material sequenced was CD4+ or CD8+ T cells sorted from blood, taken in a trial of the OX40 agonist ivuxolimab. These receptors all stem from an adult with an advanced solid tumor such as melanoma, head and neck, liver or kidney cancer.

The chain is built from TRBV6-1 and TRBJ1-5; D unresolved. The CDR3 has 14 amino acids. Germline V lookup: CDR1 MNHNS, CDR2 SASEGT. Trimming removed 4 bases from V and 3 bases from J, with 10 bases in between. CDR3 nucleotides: TGTGCCAGCAGTGCGGACCGAGCCAATCAGCCCCAGCATTTT. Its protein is CASSADRANQPQHF.

The CDR3 protein is CASSSGQGIHEQYV. The CDR3 coding sequence is TGTGCCAGCAGCTCCGGACAGGGTATCCACGAGCAGTACGTC. This chain joins TRBV5-4 and TRBJ2-7, with 8 bases identical to TRBD1. V shed 3 bases and J 5 bases; nucleotides not matched to a gene: 7. The germline CDR1 and CDR2 sequences are SGHNT and YYREEE (reference sequence). The CDR3 length is 14 residues.

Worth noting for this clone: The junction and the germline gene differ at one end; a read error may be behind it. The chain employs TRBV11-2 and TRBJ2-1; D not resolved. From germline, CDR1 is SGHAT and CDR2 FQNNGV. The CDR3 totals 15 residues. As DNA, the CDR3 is TGTGCCAGCAGCTTAGACCGGCAGGTAGGGATTGTAAGGGTCTTC. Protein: CASSLDRQVGIVRVF.

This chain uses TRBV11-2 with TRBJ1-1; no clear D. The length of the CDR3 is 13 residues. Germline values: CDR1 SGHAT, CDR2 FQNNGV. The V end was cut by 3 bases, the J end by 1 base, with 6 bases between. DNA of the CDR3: TGTGCCAGCAGCTTGTCTCAGAACACTGAAGCTTTCTTT. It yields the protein CASSLSQNTEAFF.

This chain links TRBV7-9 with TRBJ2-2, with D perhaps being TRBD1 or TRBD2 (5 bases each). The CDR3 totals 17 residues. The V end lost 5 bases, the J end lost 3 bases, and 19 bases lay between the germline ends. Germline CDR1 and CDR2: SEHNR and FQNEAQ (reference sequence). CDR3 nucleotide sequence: TGTGCCAGCAGCCCCCAGTTTCAGGGAGAGCACACCGGGGAGCTGTTTTTT. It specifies CASSPQFQGEHTGELFF.

The CDR3 loop is CASSAGTSGGVYNEQFF. In nucleotides, the CDR3 is TGTGCCAGCAGTGCCGGGACTAGCGGGGGAGTCTACAATGAGCAGTTCTTC. The chain joins TRBV6-1 to TRBJ2-1; 14 bases are shared with TRBD2. CDR1 and CDR2 (germline): MNHNS, SASEGT. J gave up 3 bases and V 4 bases, and 5 bases lay outside the gene matches. This CDR3 contains 17 residues.

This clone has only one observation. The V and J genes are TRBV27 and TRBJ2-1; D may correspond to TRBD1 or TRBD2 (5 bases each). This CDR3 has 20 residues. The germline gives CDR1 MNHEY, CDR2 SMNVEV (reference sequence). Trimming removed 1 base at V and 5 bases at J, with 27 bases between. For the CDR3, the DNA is TGTGCCAGCAGTTTATTAAGGAATGACCAGGCGAGGGGCGAGGACAATGAGCAGTTCTTC. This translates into CASSLLRNDQARGEDNEQFF.

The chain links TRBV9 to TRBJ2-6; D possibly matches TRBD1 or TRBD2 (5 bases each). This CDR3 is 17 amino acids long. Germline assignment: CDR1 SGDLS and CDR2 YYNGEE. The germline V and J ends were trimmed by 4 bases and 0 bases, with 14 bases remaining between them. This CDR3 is CASSIWDGLSGANVLTF. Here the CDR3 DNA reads TGTGCCAGCAGCATCTGGGACGGCCTCTCTGGGGCCAACGTCCTGACTTTC. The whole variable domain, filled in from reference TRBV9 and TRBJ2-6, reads DSGVTQTPKHLITATGQRVTLRCSPRSGDLSVYWYQQSLDQGLQFLIQYYNGEERAKGNILERFSAQQFPDLHSELNLSSLELGDSALYFCASSIWDGLSGANVLTFGAGSRLTVL.

CDR3: CASSVGDSNEQFF. The CDR3 coding sequence is TGTGCCAGCAGCGTAGGAGACAGCAATGAGCAGTTCTTC. The chain has TRBV9 and TRBJ2-1, with D perhaps TRBD1 (5 bases). Germline-derived CDR1 and CDR2 are SGDLS and YYNGEE. The CDR3 is 13 residues long. V was clipped by 0 bases and J by 6 bases, with 7 bases between them.